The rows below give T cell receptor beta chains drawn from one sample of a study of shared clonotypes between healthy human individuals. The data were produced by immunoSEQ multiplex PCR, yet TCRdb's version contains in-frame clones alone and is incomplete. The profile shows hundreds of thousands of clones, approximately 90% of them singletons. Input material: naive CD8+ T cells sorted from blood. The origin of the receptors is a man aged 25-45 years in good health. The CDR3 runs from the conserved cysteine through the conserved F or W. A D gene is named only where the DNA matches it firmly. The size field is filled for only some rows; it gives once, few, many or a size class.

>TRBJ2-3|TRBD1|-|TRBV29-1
CSVGGTGYTDTQYF
TGCAGCGTTGGTGGGACAGGATACACAGATACGCAGTATTTT
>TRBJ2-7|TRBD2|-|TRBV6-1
CASMTWASGFLEQYF
TGTGCCAGCATGACGTGGGCTAGCGGATTCCTCGAGCAGTACTTC
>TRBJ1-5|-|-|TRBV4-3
CASSQDFVGVQPQHF
TGCGCCAGCAGCCAAGACTTCGTTGGGGTCCAGCCCCAGCATTTT
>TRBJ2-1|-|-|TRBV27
CASSLSANEQFF
TGTGCCAGCAGTTTATCCGCTAATGAGCAGTTCTTC
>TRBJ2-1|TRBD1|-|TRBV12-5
CASGSGQGGRYEQFF
TGTGCTAGTGGTTCGGGACAGGGGGGTCGGTATGAGCAGTTCTTC
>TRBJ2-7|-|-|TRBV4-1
CASSQVSSHEQYF
TGCGCCAGCAGCCAAGTGTCCAGCCACGAGCAGTACTTC
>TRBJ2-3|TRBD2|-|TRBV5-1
CASSLGASGSTDTQYF
TGCGCCAGCAGCTTGGGGGCTAGCGGGAGCACAGATACGCAGTATTTT
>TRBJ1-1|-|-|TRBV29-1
CSVCPQPTNTEAFF
TGCAGCGTCTGCCCCCAGCCTACCAACACTGAAGCTTTCTTT
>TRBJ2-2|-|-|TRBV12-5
CASGLETGPAAGELFF
TGTGCTAGTGGTTTAGAAACCGGACCAGCAGCCGGGGAGCTGTTTTTT
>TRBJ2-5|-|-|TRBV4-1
CASSQATGHPGETQYF
TGCGCCAGCAGCCAGGCTACGGGACACCCCGGGGAGACCCAGTACTTC
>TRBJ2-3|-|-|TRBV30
CAWSVLPGTDTQYF
TGTGCCTGGAGTGTACTCCCAGGCACAGATACGCAGTATTTT
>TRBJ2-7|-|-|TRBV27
CASSLSLGSYEQYF
TGTGCCAGCAGTTTATCCCTGGGTTCCTACGAGCAGTACTTC
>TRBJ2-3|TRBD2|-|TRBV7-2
CASSLAGGGATDTQYF
TGTGCCAGCAGCCTAGCGGGGGGAGGGGCCACAGATACGCAGTATTTT
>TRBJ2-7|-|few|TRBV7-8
CASSPSYEQYF
TGTGCCAGCAGCCCATCCTACGAGCAGTACTTC
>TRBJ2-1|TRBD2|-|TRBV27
CASTRLAGSNEQFF
TGTGCCAGCACCCGCCTAGCGGGAAGCAATGAGCAGTTCTTC
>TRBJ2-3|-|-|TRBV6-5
CASSYSRVYYF
TGTGCCAGCAGTTACTCGAGAGTCTACTACTTC
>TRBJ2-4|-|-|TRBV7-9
CASSFLGVAKNIQYF
TGTGCCAGCAGCTTCCTGGGGGTCGCCAAAAACATTCAGTACTTC
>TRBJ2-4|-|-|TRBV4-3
CASSQGTLAKNIQYF
TGCGCCAGCAGCCAAGGAACCCTAGCCAAAAACATTCAGTACTTC
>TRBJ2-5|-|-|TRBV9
CASSEHMGLEETQYF
TGTGCCAGCAGCGAACACATGGGACTCGAAGAGACCCAGTACTTC
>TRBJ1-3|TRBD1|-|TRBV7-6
CASSLGSLDRGNSGNTIYF
TGTGCCAGCAGCTTAGGTTCCCTGGACAGGGGTAACTCTGGAAACACCATATATTTT
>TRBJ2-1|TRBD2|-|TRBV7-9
CASSRTSGRLYNEQFF
TGTGCCAGCAGTCGGACTAGCGGGAGGCTCTACAATGAGCAGTTCTTC
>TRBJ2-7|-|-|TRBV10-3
CAIGQGGRTSYEQYF
TGTGCCATCGGACAGGGAGGGAGAACCTCCTACGAGCAGTACTTC